Each of the 21 T cell receptor beta chains below was sequenced from the same sample in a study of shared clonotypes between healthy human individuals. Positive CCR7 selection of CD45RO-negative cells yielded the naive CD8 cells, and terminally differentiated effector memory CD45RA+ cells were excluded. TCRdb keeps only in-frame clones here, not all; method: immunoSEQ multiplex PCR. In the table there are approximately 600,000 clones, about 95% of which are singletons. Material for sequencing was naive CD8+ T cells sorted from blood. The receptor set was obtained from a woman aged 30 to 39 in good health.

This chain uses TRBV5-4 with TRBJ1-2; 9 bases align to TRBD1. Germline lookup yields CDR1 SGHNT and CDR2 YYREEE (reference sequence). This CDR3 spans 16 amino acids. With V trimmed by 4 bases and J by 0 bases, 7 bases remained unmatched. This chain's CDR3 is CASSRGQGTANYGYTF. The DNA for the CDR3 is TGTGCCAGCAGCCGGGGACAGGGTACCGCTAACTATGGCTACACCTTC.

This clone was observed a single time. This chain uses TRBV19 with TRBJ1-2; a possible D gene is TRBD1 (5 bases). With 5 bases removed from V and 0 bases from J, the gap between germline ends came to 10 bases. The germline V gene encodes CDR1 LNHDA and CDR2 SQIVND (reference sequence). The CDR3 has 14 residues. In DNA form, the CDR3 reads TGTGCCAGTAGTGCCGGGGGGGCTAACTATGGCTACACCTTC. The encoded protein is CASSAGGANYGYTF.

The chain recombines TRBV28 with TRBJ1-5; D not resolved. There are 15 residues in the CDR3. Trimming cost V 3 bases and J 0 bases, with 9 bases left between them. Per germline, CDR1 MDHEN and CDR2 SYDVKM. DNA for the CDR3: TGTGCCAGCAGTTTGGTCGTAGATAGCAATCAGCCCCAGCATTTT. Residues: CASSLVVDSNQPQHF.

The chain uses TRBV6-6 and TRBJ2-2; D assignment may be TRBD1 or TRBD2 (6 bases each). CDR3 length: 16 residues. Trimming stripped 0 bases from V and 7 bases from J, with 15 bases between. In germline, CDR1 is MNHNY, CDR2 SVGAGI (reference sequence). CDR3 bases: TGTGCCAGCAGTTACTCTCGGGGCAGGGGACTCGGGGAGCTGTTTTTT. This gives the protein CASSYSRGRGLGELFF.

The genes are TRBV13 and TRBJ2-3; D unresolved. The germline V gene encodes CDR1 PRHDT and CDR2 FYEKMQ (reference sequence). V lost 5 bases and J lost 0, with 15 bases in between. The CDR3 consists of 16 residues. The CDR3 protein is CASSVIESDSTDTQYF. CDR3 DNA: TGTGCCAGCAGCGTAATAGAATCCGACAGCACAGATACGCAGTATTTT.

This rearrangement joins TRBV27 to TRBJ2-5, with no clear D. This CDR3 spans 15 amino acids. CDR1 MNHEY and CDR2 SMNVEV come from the germline V gene (reference sequence). The V end was cut by 5 bases, the J end by 2 bases, with 15 bases between. As DNA, the CDR3 is TGTGCCAGCAGTCCGGGTAGAGGTTCGCAAGAGACCCAGTACTTC. Translation: CASSPGRGSQETQYF.

V is TRBV21-1 and J is TRBJ2-7; the D call in the table, TRBD1, was not verified against the DNA. TRBV21-1 represents a pseudogene. The CDR3 contains 15 residues. This CDR3 reads CASSTPGQGAYEQYF. CDR3 DNA: TGTGCCAGCAGCACGCCGGGACAGGGGGCCTACGAGCAGTACTTC.

This clone was counted a single time. CDR3 in DNA: TGTGCCAGCAGAGAAAAGACAGGGATAAGCTACGAGCAGTACTTC. It codes for CASREKTGISYEQYF. This chain uses TRBV2 with TRBJ2-7; TRBD1 aligns across 7 bases. The CDR3 runs 15 residues. Germline CDR1 SNHLY, CDR2 FYNNEI. The ends lost 6 bases at V and 3 bases at J; junction bases unmatched: 11.

The chain carries TRBV4-1 and TRBJ2-3; 13 bases line up with TRBD2. V gave up 4 bases and J gave up 5 bases; unmatched junction bases: 9. The CDR3 length is 17 residues. Germline values: CDR1 MGHRA, CDR2 YSYEKL. CDR3 sequence reads: CASSLEGLAGFKDTQYF. The CDR3, as DNA: TGCGCCAGCAGCCTCGAGGGACTAGCGGGATTTAAAGATACGCAGTATTTT.

This clone showed up just once. The V gene is TRBV7-9, the J gene TRBJ2-1, with 9 bases lining up with TRBD1. J lost 1 base, V lost 1 base, and 5 bases had no gene match. Germline V CDR1 and CDR2: SEHNR, FQNEAQ (reference sequence). The CDR3 loop spans 17 amino acids. The CDR3 nucleotides read TGTGCCAGCAGCTTAGAAAGGGACAGGGCATCCTACAATGAGCAGTTCTTC. Amino acid sequence: CASSLERDRASYNEQFF.

The rearrangement joins TRBV28 to TRBJ1-5, with a tentative D call TRBD1 (6 bases). V was clipped by 11 bases and J by 3 bases, with 20 bases between them. CDR1 and CDR2 (germline): MDHEN, SYDVKM. The length of the CDR3 is 15 residues. As DNA, the CDR3 is TGTGCCGTCCAACACCGCGCAGGGGCCAATCAGCCCCAGCATTTT. This encodes CAVQHRAGANQPQHF.

V gene TRBV5-6 combines with J gene TRBJ2-1, with 9 positions matching TRBD2. CDR1 and CDR2 from the germline V gene are SGHDT and YYEEEE. There are 15 residues in the CDR3. With 0 bases clipped from V and 4 bases from J, the junction kept 2 bases outside the gene matches. CDR3 region: CASSLGLAEYNEQFF. CDR3 in DNA: TGTGCCAGCAGCTTGGGACTAGCGGAATACAATGAGCAGTTCTTC.

The chain carries TRBV28 and TRBJ2-7, with 9 bases that match TRBD2. CDR1 MDHEN and CDR2 SYDVKM come from the germline V gene. V gave up 7 bases and J gave up 0 bases; unmatched junction bases: 7. This CDR3 comprises 15 residues. Here the CDR3 DNA reads TGTGCCAGCACCCCTAGCGGGGAGAGCTCCTACGAGCAGTACTTC. Its protein is CASTPSGESSYEQYF.

In this sample, this clone turned up once. The chain has TRBV5-6 and TRBJ2-5, with 8 bases fitting TRBD2. The germline CDR1 and CDR2 sequences are SGHDT and YYEEEE. The CDR3 covers 18 residues. V shed 0 bases and J 5 bases; nucleotides not matched to a gene: 15. The CDR3 region has the DNA TGTGCCAGCAGCTTGGAAGTCCCGAGGGATCAGCGGGAGGAGACCCAGTACTTC. Protein sequence: CASSLEVPRDQREETQYF.

The rearrangement uses TRBV6-5 and TRBJ2-1, with 14 bases that match TRBD2. The V and J ends lost 10 bases and 8 bases, in that order; junction bases with no gene match: 7. Germline assignment: CDR1 MNHEY and CDR2 SVGAGI. The CDR3 runs to 14 residues. This chain's CDR3 is CATGTSGSGDEQFF. Written as DNA, the CDR3 is TGTGCCACAGGGACTAGCGGGAGTGGGGATGAGCAGTTCTTC.

The chain joins TRBV7-9 to TRBJ2-7, with TRBD1 matching over 10 bases. CDR1 and CDR2 from the germline V gene are SEHNR and FQNEAQ (reference sequence). J lost 4 bases, V lost 4 bases, and 7 bases had no gene match. The CDR3 has 15 amino acids. CDR3 loop: CASSYPGQGLYEQYF. CDR3 DNA sequence: TGTGCCAGCAGCTACCCGGGACAGGGGTTATACGAGCAGTACTTC.

V is TRBV4-1 and J is TRBJ2-1; either TRBD1 or TRBD2 may fit D (5 bases each). The CDR3 length is 13 residues. Trimming removed 1 base at V and 7 bases at J, with 8 bases between. Germline CDR1 MGHRA, CDR2 YSYEKL. CDR3 nucleotide sequence: TGCGCCAGCAGCCAAGTATGGGGGAATGAGCAGTTCTTC. Translating it yields CASSQVWGNEQFF.

This clone has a single count. This chain joins TRBV7-8 and TRBJ1-1; perhaps TRBD1 as D (5 bases). The germline V and J ends were trimmed by 5 bases and 1 base, with 14 bases remaining between them. Germline V gene data show CDR1 as SGHVS and CDR2 as FQNEAQ. This CDR3 region has 15 residues. In DNA, the CDR3 is TGTGCCAGCAGCACGCCGGAGGGGCCGAACACTGAAGCTTTCTTT. Translating it yields CASSTPEGPNTEAFF.

The J gene is TRBJ1-1, the V gene TRBV11-2; D ambiguous. There are 15 residues in the CDR3. Germline V gene sequence: CDR1 SGHAT, CDR2 FQNNGV. The V end lost 5 bases, the J end lost 2 bases, and 15 bases lay between the germline ends. CDR3 nucleotides: TGTGCCAGCAGCCACCACCCGAGCCTAAACACTGAAGCTTTCTTT. Its protein is CASSHHPSLNTEAFF.

This chain connects TRBV7-9 to TRBJ2-7; D is ambiguous. Germline values: CDR1 SEHNR, CDR2 FQNEAQ (reference sequence). The CDR3 contains 15 residues. V shed 1 base and J shed 2 bases, with 12 bases lying between them. This chain's CDR3 is CASSLGRDTTYEQYF. CDR3 nucleotides: TGTGCCAGCAGCTTAGGAAGAGACACAACCTACGAGCAGTACTTC.

This clone was seen once. V and J are TRBV6-5 and TRBJ1-1; weak D call: TRBD1 (5 bases). Between the trimmed V and J ends, which lost 0 bases and 4 bases, there was a span of 12 bases. The CDR3 spans 15 residues. Germline assignment: CDR1 MNHEY and CDR2 SVGAGI. The CDR3 coding sequence is TGTGCCAGCAGTTACTCGGCCCAGGGAACCACTGAAGCTTTCTTT. Amino acids: CASSYSAQGTTEAFF.